Presented here are 5 T cell receptor beta chains from one specimen sequenced in a study of regulatory T cells in long-lasting Graves disease. Time point described: persistent/refractory GD, antithyroid drugs over 5 years with positive TRAb. PBMC-derived RNA was used for the TCR library. To make TCR beta libraries, researchers used iRepertoire HTBI primers and Arm-PCR of CDR3 regions. TCRdb used MiXCR to reprocess the multiplex PCR reads, holding one entry per CDR3 protein. The repertoire holds some 450,000 distinct CDR3 sequences, about 25% seen once, with approximately 25% in the top ten. This specimen was peripheral blood mononuclear cells (PBMCs), taken when the disease was refractory, from a patient treated with antithyroid drugs. These TCRs come from a female donor with Graves disease.

There are a few counts of this clonotype. The V call is TRBV2, the J call TRBJ1-3, with TRBD1 matching over 8 bases. The CDR3 totals 14 residues. The junction had 4 bases not matched to a gene; V was cut back by 6 bases and J by 3 bases. Looked up from germline, CDR1 is SNHLY and CDR2 is FYNNEI. CDR3 sequence: CASSAQGVGNTIYF. The DNA of the CDR3 is TGTGCCAGCAGCGCACAGGGGGTTGGAAACACCATATATTTT.

This clonotype was observed many times. The J gene is TRBJ1-1, the V gene TRBV13, with D perhaps TRBD1 (6 bases). Looked up from germline, CDR1 is PRHDT and CDR2 is FYEKMQ (reference sequence). With 4 bases removed from V and 0 bases from J, the gap between germline ends came to 12 bases. CDR3 length: 15 residues. CDR3 protein: CASSSEGGMNTEAFF. Here the CDR3 DNA reads TGTGCCAGCAGCTCCGAGGGGGGAATGAACACTGAAGCTTTCTTT.

This CDR3 is CASTNVRGIEAFF. For the CDR3, the DNA is TGTGCCAGTACCAACGTCAGGGGAATAGAGGCTTTCTTT. The rearrangement joins TRBV19 to TRBJ1-1; D is perhaps TRBD1 (6 bases). V was shortened by 7 bases and J by 11 bases, with 20 bases between the two germline ends. Germline CDR1 and CDR2: LNHDA and SQIVND (reference sequence). The CDR3 is 13 residues long.

This chain uses TRBV19 with TRBJ2-1, with D tentatively TRBD2 (5 bases). V lost 6 bases, J lost 4 bases, and 16 bases lay in between. Per the germline V gene, CDR1 is LNHDA and CDR2 is SQIVND (reference sequence). CDR3 size: 15 residues. CDR3 sequence: CASSLTRAPYNEQFF. Here the CDR3 DNA reads TGTGCCAGTAGCTTGACGAGGGCCCCGTACAATGAGCAGTTCTTC.

Ten or more counts support this clonotype. This chain joins TRBV6-1 and TRBJ1-1, with D tentatively TRBD1 (5 bases). The CDR3 is made up of 13 amino acids. Germline lookup yields CDR1 MNHNS and CDR2 SASEGT. Trimming cost V 6 bases and J 2 bases, with 10 bases left between them. DNA for the CDR3: TGTGCCAGCAGACCCGACAGCAACACTGAAGCTTTCTTT. Protein: CASRPDSNTEAFF.